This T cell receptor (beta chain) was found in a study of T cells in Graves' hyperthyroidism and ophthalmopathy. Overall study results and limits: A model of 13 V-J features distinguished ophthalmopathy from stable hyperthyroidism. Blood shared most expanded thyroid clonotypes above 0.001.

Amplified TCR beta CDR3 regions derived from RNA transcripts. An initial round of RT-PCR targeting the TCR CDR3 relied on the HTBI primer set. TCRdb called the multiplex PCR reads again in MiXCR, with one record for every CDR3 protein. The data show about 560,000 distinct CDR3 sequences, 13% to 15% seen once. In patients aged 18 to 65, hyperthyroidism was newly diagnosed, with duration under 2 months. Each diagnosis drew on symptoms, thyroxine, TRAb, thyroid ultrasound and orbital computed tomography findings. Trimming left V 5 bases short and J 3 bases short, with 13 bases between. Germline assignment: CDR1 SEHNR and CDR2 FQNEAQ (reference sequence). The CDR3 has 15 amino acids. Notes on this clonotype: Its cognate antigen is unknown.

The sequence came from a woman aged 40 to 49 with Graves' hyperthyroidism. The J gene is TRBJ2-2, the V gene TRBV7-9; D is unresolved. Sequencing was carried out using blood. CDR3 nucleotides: TGTGCCAGCAGCCCCATAGGGAAGCACACCGGGGAGCTGTTTTTT. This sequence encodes CASSPIGKHTGELFF. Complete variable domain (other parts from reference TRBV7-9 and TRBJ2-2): DTGVSQNPRHKITKRGQNVTFRCDPISEHNRLYWYRQTLGQGPEFLTYFQNEAQLEKSRLLSDRFSAERPKGSFSTLEIQRTEQGDSAMYLCASSPIGKHTGELFFGEGSRLTVL.